The rows below give T cell receptor beta chains drawn from one sample of a study of T cell changes during pregnancy in multiple sclerosis. TCRdb's table, derived via immunoSEQ multiplex PCR, lists solely in-frame clones and lacks some. The table includes about 45,000 clones, around 93% detected once. The source material was CD8+ T cells from peripheral blood mononuclear cells, sampled in the second trimester of pregnancy. The receptors stem from a female donor with multiple sclerosis, enrolled in a pregnancy study. The CDR3 runs from the conserved cysteine through the conserved F or W. D genes are given only for firm matches. Clone size appears in some rows only: once, few, many, or a class for an expanded clone.

TRBV7-9	TRBJ1-1	NA	NA	TGTGCCAGCAGCTCTGGACAGCGGAACACTGAAGCTTTCTTT	CASSSGQRNTEAFF
TRBV18	TRBJ2-7	TRBD1	NA	TGTGCCAGCTCACCACCGGACAGGGCAACCTACGAGCAGTACTTC	CASSPPDRATYEQYF
TRBV5-6	TRBJ2-7	NA	NA	TGTGCCAGCAGCGGCCGAGCGGTTTCCTACGAGCAGTACTTC	CASSGRAVSYEQYF
TRBV7-8	TRBJ1-5	NA	NA	TGTGCCAGCAGCGACGACAGTAGCAATCAGCCCCAGCATTTT	CASSDDSSNQPQHF
TRBV9	TRBJ2-3	TRBD2	NA	TGTGCCAGCGGGGAGCGGGACCCCATGTATTTT	CASGERDPMYF
TRBV7-3	TRBJ2-2	TRBD1	NA	TGTGCCAGCAGCTTGACAGGGACCGGGGAGCTGTTTTTT	CASSLTGTGELFF
TRBV5-6	TRBJ2-1	TRBD1	NA	TGTGCCAGCGGGTGGGGGACAGGGGGACTTGAGCAGTTCTTC	CASGWGTGGLEQFF
TRBV5-4	TRBJ1-2	NA	NA	TGTGCCAGCAGCGTGGACACACGTTCCTATGGCTACACCTTC	CASSVDTRSYGYTF
TRBV9	TRBJ1-3	NA	NA	TGTGCCAGCAGCGCGGGGGATGGGGTTCGCTCTGGAAACACCATATATTTT	CASSAGDGVRSGNTIYF
TRBV7-6	TRBJ2-5	TRBD2	NA	TGTGCCAGCAGCTCGGCTAGCGGGGGGTACCAAGAGACCCAGTACTTC	CASSSASGGYQETQYF
TRBV13	TRBJ2-5	TRBD1	NA	TGTGCCAGCAGTGACAGGGTAGGAGAGACCCAGTACTTC	CASSDRVGETQYF
TRBV7-2	TRBJ2-3	NA	NA	TGTGCCAGCAGCTTAGGGCCCACAGATACGCAGTATTTT	CASSLGPTDTQYF
TRBV9	TRBJ2-5	TRBD2	once	TGTGCCAGCAGCCGGGGGGGGGAGACCCAGTACTTC	CASSRGGETQYF
TRBV27	TRBJ1-2	TRBD1	NA	TGTGCCAGCAGCGGGACAGGGTCCCACTATGGCTACACCTTC	CASSGTGSHYGYTF
TRBV6-1	TRBJ2-5	NA	NA	TGTGCCAGCAGTGAAAGGCCTAGCGAGCAAGAGACCCAGTACTTC	CASSERPSEQETQYF
TRBV7-6	TRBJ1-3	NA	NA	TGTGCCAGCAGCCTCTACCACAGGCTCTCTGGAAACACCATATATTTT	CASSLYHRLSGNTIYF
TRBV6-5	TRBJ2-7	NA	NA	TGTGCCAGCAGTCGACCGAGGAACGAGCAGTACTTC	CASSRPRNEQYF
TRBV5-4	TRBJ1-1	TRBD1	NA	TGTGCCAGCAGCGCCCGGACAGGGGAATATTTGGGGGTCGCTGAAGCTTTCTTT	CASSARTGEYLGVAEAFF
TRBV19	TRBJ2-3	TRBD1	NA	TGTGCCAGTAGTATAGCAATTACAGGGGGCTTAGGAGATACGCAGTATTTT	CASSIAITGGLGDTQYF
TRBV30	TRBJ2-7	TRBD1	NA	TGTGCCTGGGCCGGGACAGGTCTCCCCTACGAGCAGTACTTC	CAWAGTGLPYEQYF
TRBV7-6	TRBJ2-7	TRBD1	few	TGTGCCAGCAGCCTCGGGACAGGGGGCAAGGAGCAGTACTTC	CASSLGTGGKEQYF
TRBV19	TRBJ1-1	NA	few	TGTGCCAGTAGTATTAGCGTGAACACTGAAGCTTTCTTT	CASSISVNTEAFF
TRBV2	TRBJ2-7	NA	NA	TGTGCCAGCAGTGAAGTTGCGTCACCAAGCTCCTACGAGCAGTACTTC	CASSEVASPSSYEQYF
TRBV7-9	TRBJ2-3	TRBD2	once	TGTGCCAGCAGCCCCCCCGGGACTAGCGCAGATACGCAGTATTTT	CASSPPGTSADTQYF
TRBV23-1	TRBJ2-7	NA	NA	TGCGCCAGCACCCGCGGGTTTTCCTACGAGCAGTACTTC	CASTRGFSYEQYF
TRBV4-3	TRBJ1-2	NA	NA	TGCGCCAGCAGCCAAGAGAGAACCGAGTATGGCTACACCTTC	CASSQERTEYGYTF
TRBV7-3	TRBJ1-5	NA	once	TGTGCCAGCAGCTTAACGGGTGGAGGCAATCAGCCCCAGCATTTT	CASSLTGGGNQPQHF
TRBV23-1	TRBJ2-7	NA	once	TGCGCCAGCTCATCGACATACTCCTACGAGCAGTACTTC	CASSSTYSYEQYF
TRBV4-2	TRBJ2-7	TRBD1	NA	TGTGCCAGCAGCCCACCGGGACAGGCACGCGAGCAGTACTTC	CASSPPGQAREQYF
TRBV18	TRBJ1-3	NA	NA	TGTGCCAGCTCACCCTCCCGGGTGCAGGGCCCGTCCTCTGGAAACACCATATATTTT	CASSPSRVQGPSSGNTIYF
TRBV27	TRBJ2-3	NA	NA	TGTGCCAGCAGTTGGGCTAGCACAGATACGCAGTATTTT	CASSWASTDTQYF
TRBV11-3	TRBJ2-7	NA	NA	TGTGCCAGCAGCTCCGGGGACTGTACCTACGAGCAGTACTTC	CASSSGDCTYEQYF
TRBV4-3	TRBJ1-1	NA	NA	TGCGCCAGCAGCGCCTCCGGGGCTGAAGCTTTCTTT	CASSASGAEAFF
TRBV27	TRBJ1-5	TRBD1	NA	TGTGCCAGCAGACAGGGGAATCAGCCCCAGCATTTT	CASRQGNQPQHF
TRBV5-4	TRBJ2-7	NA	NA	TGTGCCAGCAGCCTGGGGGACAATTCCTACGAGCAGTACTTC	CASSLGDNSYEQYF
TRBV29-1	TRBJ1-1	NA	once	TGCAGCGTTGAAGGCTCAGGGCTGAACACTGAAGCTTTCTTT	CSVEGSGLNTEAFF
TRBV4-2	TRBJ1-2	TRBD1	NA	TGTGCCAGCAGCCCTCGGACAGGGACGAACTATGGCTACACCTTC	CASSPRTGTNYGYTF
TRBV6-4	TRBJ1-6	NA	NA	TGTGCCAGCAGTGTAGTCAGGGATGGAAATTCACCCCTCCACTTT	CASSVVRDGNSPLHF
TRBV5-6	TRBJ1-3	TRBD1	NA	TGTGCCAGCAGCTTTGGACAGGGCTCTGGAAACACCATATATTTT	CASSFGQGSGNTIYF